This TCR beta chain appears in the sequencing data of a study of vaccination effects on CD4 cells after COVID-19. Using viral peptide pools, the ViraFEST assay grew out antigen-specific CD4+ T cells prior to sequencing. With 9 to 11 days of culture completed, CD4+ T cells were isolated. With approximately 9.8 ug/ml peptides and 7.5 to 10 IU/ml IL-2, some 2 million PBMC per well were cultured. To note about this clone: Its antigen remains unknown.

Study findings and constraints: Common cold coronaviruses were cross-recognized by only 1 of 255 vaccine-induced clones in healthy vaccinees. Among infection- and vaccine-induced clones, marked clonal contraction occurred late after vaccination.

The germline V gene has CDR1 SNHLY and CDR2 FYNNEI. Trimming took 10 bases from V and 5 from J; bases not matched to a gene: 5. There are 13 residues in the CDR3. Assay used: immunoSEQ multiplex PCR; TCRdb lists only in-frame clones, some missing. The sample lists some 20,000 clones, approximately 70% occurring once. The chain joins TRBV2 to TRBJ1-6; 7 bases align to TRBD1. This specimen consisted of CD4+ T cells from PBMCs cultured with HCoV-229E spike peptides, obtained before COVID-19 vaccination. The clonotype originates from a human donor who received a COVID-19 vaccine. CDR3 sequence: CAKTGTDNSPLHF. The CDR3 DNA is TGTGCCAAAACCGGGACAGATAATTCACCCCTCCACTTT. Together with reference TRBV2 and TRBJ1-6, the CDR3 gives the full variable domain: EPEVTQTPSHQVTQMGQEVILRCVPISNHLYFYWYRQILGQKVEFLVSFYNNEISEKSEIFDDQFSVERPDGSNFTLKIRSTKLEDSAMYFCAKTGTDNSPLHFGNGTRLTVT.